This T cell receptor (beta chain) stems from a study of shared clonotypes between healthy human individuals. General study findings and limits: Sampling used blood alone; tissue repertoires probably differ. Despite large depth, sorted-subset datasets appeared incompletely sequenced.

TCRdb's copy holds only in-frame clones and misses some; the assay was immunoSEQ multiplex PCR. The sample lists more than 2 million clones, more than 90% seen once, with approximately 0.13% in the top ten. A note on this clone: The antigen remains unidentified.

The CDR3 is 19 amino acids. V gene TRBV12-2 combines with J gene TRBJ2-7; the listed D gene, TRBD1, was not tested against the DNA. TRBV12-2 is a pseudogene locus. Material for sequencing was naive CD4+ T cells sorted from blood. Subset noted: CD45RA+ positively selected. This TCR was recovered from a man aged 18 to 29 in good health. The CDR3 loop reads CASRHGTGGFKRMIYEQYF. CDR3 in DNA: TGTGCAAGTCGCCATGGGACAGGGGGTTTTAAAAGAATGATCTACGAGCAGTACTTC.